This T cell receptor (beta chain) is drawn from a study of blood T cell repertoires in COVID-19. The overall study: T cells, B-cell-depleted T cells, or PBMCs provided the cDNA or gDNA that served as material.

The ends were cut back, 0 bases at V and 4 bases at J, with 10 bases in the middle. This CDR3 comprises 15 residues. Germline CDR1 and CDR2: LNHNV and YYDKDF (reference sequence). Sequencing used immunoSEQ multiplex PCR; TCRdb keeps in-frame clones, though not all of them. The table includes 430,000 or so clones, 88% detected once. This clone was detected only a few times. Living in 24 US areas, the participants were between roughly 18 and 89 years of age. Two negative PCRs, clearance, or symptom resolution had been documented for recovered Cohort 3 donors. The clonotype originates from a woman aged 40 to 49 who had recovered from COVID-19. Sequencing input: PBMCs or T cells enriched from blood (not recorded which). The chain joins TRBV15 to TRBJ1-3; TRBD1 is a possible D gene (6 bases). The CDR3 DNA sequence: TGTGCCACCAGCAGAGAAAGGGGGGGCGGAAACACCATATATTTT. This gives the protein CATSRERGGGNTIYF.